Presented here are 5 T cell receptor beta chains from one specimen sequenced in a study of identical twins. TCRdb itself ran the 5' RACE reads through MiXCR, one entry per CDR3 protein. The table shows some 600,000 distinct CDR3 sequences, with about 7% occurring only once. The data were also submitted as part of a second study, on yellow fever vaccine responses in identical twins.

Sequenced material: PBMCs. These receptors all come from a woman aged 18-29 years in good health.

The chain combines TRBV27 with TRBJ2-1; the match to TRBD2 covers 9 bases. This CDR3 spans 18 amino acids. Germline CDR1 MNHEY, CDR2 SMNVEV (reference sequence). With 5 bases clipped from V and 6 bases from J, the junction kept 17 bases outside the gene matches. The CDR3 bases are TGTGCCAGCAGTCCGTCCGGGTGGGGCGGGGGGGCTGGCAATGAGCAGTTCTTC. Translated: CASSPSGWGGGAGNEQFF.

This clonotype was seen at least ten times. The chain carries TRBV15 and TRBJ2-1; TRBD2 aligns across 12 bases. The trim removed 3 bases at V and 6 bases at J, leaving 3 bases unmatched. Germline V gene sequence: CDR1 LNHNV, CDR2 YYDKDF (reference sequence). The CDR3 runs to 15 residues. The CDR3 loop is CATSSASGGANEQFF. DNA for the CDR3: TGTGCCACCAGCAGCGCTAGCGGGGGGGCCAATGAGCAGTTCTTC. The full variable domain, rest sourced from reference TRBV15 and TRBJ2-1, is DAMVIQNPRYQVTQFGKPVTLSCSQTLNHNVMYWYQQKSSQAPKLLFHYYDKDFNNEADTPDNFQSRRPNTSFCFLDIRSPGLGDTAMYLCATSSASGGANEQFFGPGTRLTVL.

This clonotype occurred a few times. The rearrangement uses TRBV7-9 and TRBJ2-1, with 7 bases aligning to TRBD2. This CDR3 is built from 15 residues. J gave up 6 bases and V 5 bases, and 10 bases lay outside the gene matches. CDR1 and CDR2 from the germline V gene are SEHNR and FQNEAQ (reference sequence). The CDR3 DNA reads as TGTGCCAGCAGCCCCCCCTGGGGGGGTGGCAATGAGCAGTTCTTC. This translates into CASSPPWGGGNEQFF.

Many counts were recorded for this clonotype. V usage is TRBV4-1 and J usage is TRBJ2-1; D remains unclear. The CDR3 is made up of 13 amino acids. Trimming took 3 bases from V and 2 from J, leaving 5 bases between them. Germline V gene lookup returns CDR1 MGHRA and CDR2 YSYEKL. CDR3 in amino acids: CASSHITYNEQFF. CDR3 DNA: TGCGCCAGCAGCCATATCACCTACAATGAGCAGTTCTTC.

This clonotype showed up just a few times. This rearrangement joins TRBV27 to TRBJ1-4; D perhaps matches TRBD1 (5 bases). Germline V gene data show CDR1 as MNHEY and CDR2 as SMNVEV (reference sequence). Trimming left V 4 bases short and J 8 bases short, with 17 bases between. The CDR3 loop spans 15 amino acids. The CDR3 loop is CASSWGGEGREKLFF. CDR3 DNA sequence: TGTGCCAGCAGTTGGGGAGGCGAGGGGAGGGAAAAACTGTTTTTT.